A selection of T cell receptor beta chains follows, all from one sample in a study of Ad26.COV2.S vaccination and SARS-CoV-2 variants. The assay was immunoSEQ multiplex PCR, and TCRdb's table has in-frame clones only and misses some. The data show 440,000 or so clones, with roughly nine tenths seen just once and around 1.6% held by the top ten. This specimen consisted of peripheral blood, obtained in a trial of Ad26.COV2.S vaccine versus placebo. The receptors derive from a person between 18 and 59 years old who received the Ad26.COV2.S COVID-19 vaccine or a placebo. Both conserved end residues are part of each CDR3. Each record gives: clone size, V gene, D gene, J gene, CDR3 DNA, CDR3 protein. D genes are given only for firm matches. The size entry is marked missing in some rows and otherwise reads once, few, many or a size class.

NA	TRBV2	NA	TRBJ1-6	TGTGCCAGCAGTCCCCCAGACAGAAATAATTCACCCCTCCACTTT	CASSPPDRNNSPLHF
NA	TRBV7-8	NA	TRBJ1-2	TGTGCCAGCAGCTTAGTGGGCAAATCGGGAGGCTACACCTTC	CASSLVGKSGGYTF
NA	TRBV19	NA	TRBJ2-6	TGTGCCAGTAGTGATGATGGGGGACCAGCGAGAATCTCTGGGGCCAACGTCCTGACTTTC	CASSDDGGPARISGANVLTF
NA	TRBV4-2	NA	TRBJ2-7	TGTGCCAGCAGCCAAGGTGCAGGGTCGTACGAGCAGTACTTC	CASSQGAGSYEQYF
NA	TRBV6-1	NA	TRBJ2-5	TGTGCCAGCAGTGAAGCGTTGGGTCAGGGGACCCAGTACTTC	CASSEALGQGTQYF
NA	TRBV6-5	TRBD2	TRBJ2-3	TGTGCCAGCAGTCCCGGCGGGGGAGATACGCAGTATTTT	CASSPGGGDTQYF
NA	TRBV9	NA	TRBJ2-1	TGTGCCAGCAGCGTAGGCCCATGGGGTCCGTACAATGAGCAGTTCTTC	CASSVGPWGPYNEQFF
NA	TRBV5-1	NA	TRBJ1-2	TGCGCCAGCAGCTTGGAGCAGGGTTTAGCCTACACCTTC	CASSLEQGLAYTF
once	TRBV6-2/TRBV6-3	TRBD2	TRBJ2-3	TGTGCCAGCAGTTCCCCCGGGACTAGCCCAGATACGCAGTATTTT	CASSSPGTSPDTQYF
NA	TRBV19	TRBD1	TRBJ1-5	TGTGCCAGTAGTCCCCACAGGGGGCTACTTAGCAATCAGCCCCAGCATTTT	CASSPHRGLLSNQPQHF
NA	TRBV6-5	TRBD1	TRBJ2-7	TGTGCCAGCAGTACGAGCAGGGGGCGCTTGTACGAGCAGTACTTC	CASSTSRGRLYEQYF
NA	TRBV7-3	NA	TRBJ1-1	TGTGCCAGCAGCTTATCGACCGGCGGGGGGAACACTGAAGCTTTCTTT	CASSLSTGGGNTEAFF
NA	TRBV5-1	TRBD1	TRBJ2-7	TGCGCCAGCAGCTTCTCGGGACAGGAAGCCTACGAGCAGTACTTC	CASSFSGQEAYEQYF
NA	TRBV6-1	NA	TRBJ1-1	TGTGCCAGCAGTGAGGACGGGCACGAAGCTTTCTTT	CASSEDGHEAFF
few	TRBV6-2/TRBV6-3	NA	TRBJ1-5	TGTGCCAGCAGTTACTCGAAATATTACAGGGTGGGCAATCAGCCCCAGCATTTT	CASSYSKYYRVGNQPQHF
NA	TRBV14	NA	TRBJ1-2	TGTGCCAGCAGCGGTCAGGGGTACTATGGCTACACCTTC	CASSGQGYYGYTF
NA	TRBV30	NA	TRBJ1-1	TGTGCCTGGAGTGATCGACGGAGTCGAACTTTCTTT	CAWSDRRSRTFF
NA	TRBV7-9	NA	TRBJ2-1	TGTGCCAGCAGCCCTTATACCACACAGACTAGAAATGAGCAGTTCTTC	CASSPYTTQTRNEQFF
NA	TRBV4-3	NA	TRBJ1-6	TGCGCCAGCAGCCAGGATGATTGGGTGGAAAGAATTTCACCCCTCCACTTT	CASSQDDWVERISPLHF
NA	TRBV5-1	NA	TRBJ1-3	TGCGCCAGCAGCTTGGAAGGGACTCCTGGAAACACCATATATTTT	CASSLEGTPGNTIYF
NA	TRBV7-9	NA	TRBJ2-3	TGTGCCAGCAGCCCCCGGGGAGAATATTTGGCAGATACGCAGTATTTT	CASSPRGEYLADTQYF
once	TRBV3-1/TRBV3-2	NA	TRBJ2-3	TGTGCCAGCAGCCCGCGGGCTTCCACCTCCACAGATACGCAGTATTTT	CASSPRASTSTDTQYF
NA	TRBV6-4	TRBD1	TRBJ2-7	TGTGCCAGCAGTGTCCACTGGACAGGACCCCCCTACGAGCAGTACTTC	CASSVHWTGPPYEQYF
NA	TRBV5-4	NA	TRBJ1-2	TGTGCCAGCAGCCCGGGGCAGGGGAACGGCTACACCTTC	CASSPGQGNGYTF
NA	TRBV6-5	NA	TRBJ2-3	TGTGCCAGCAGCGACAGGCGAAGGGGCACAGATACGCAGTATTTT	CASSDRRRGTDTQYF
NA	TRBV2	TRBD1	TRBJ1-6	TGTGCCAGCAAATCCCGACAGGGACTAACCCTCCACTTT	CASKSRQGLTLHF
NA	TRBV7-8	TRBD1	TRBJ2-4	TGTGCCAGCAGCTTATCCGGGACAGTAGCCAAAAACATTCAGTACTTC	CASSLSGTVAKNIQYF
NA	TRBV15	TRBD1	TRBJ2-4	TGTGCCACCAGCCCCAAGCGACAGGGACAAAACATTCAGTACTTC	CATSPKRQGQNIQYF
once	TRBV9	NA	TRBJ1-1	TGTGCCAGCAGCGTAGATTTTGGGGGAACTGAAGCTTTCTTT	CASSVDFGGTEAFF
NA	TRBV7-7	NA	TRBJ2-7	TGTGCTAGCAGCTTAGCGCCAGGGGCCTACGAGCAGTACTTC	CASSLAPGAYEQYF
NA	TRBV6-1	NA	TRBJ2-3	TGTGCCAGCAGTGAACCCCCCACAGATACGCAGTATTTT	CASSEPPTDTQYF
NA	TRBV6-6	NA	TRBJ2-1	TGTGCCAGCAGTTCAGACCCCACTGGCTACAATGAGCAGTTCTTC	CASSSDPTGYNEQFF
NA	TRBV11-3	NA	TRBJ2-7	TGTGCCAGCAGCTTAGATCTGGCTAGTGAGCAGTACTTC	CASSLDLASEQYF
NA	TRBV7-3	NA	TRBJ1-1	TGTGCCAGCAGCTTAAACGGCCCCCAGGGGTGGACTGAAGCTTTCTTT	CASSLNGPQGWTEAFF
once	TRBV2	TRBD2	TRBJ2-5	TGTGCCAGCAACGGGCGGGGGTACCAAGAGACCCAGTACTTC	CASNGRGYQETQYF
NA	TRBV15	TRBD2	TRBJ2-3	TGTGCCACCAGCACCCTAGGACTAGCGACAGATACGCAGTATTTT	CATSTLGLATDTQYF
NA	TRBV5-4	TRBD1	TRBJ2-7	TGTGCCAGCAGCCTTAGGACAGGGCCACCCACTTTC	CASSLRTGPPTF
NA	TRBV7-2	TRBD1	TRBJ2-3	TGTGCCAGCAGCTTAATCGGACAGGGTATCGATACGCAGTATTTT	CASSLIGQGIDTQYF
NA	TRBV5-8	TRBD2	TRBJ2-4	TGTGCCAGCAGCCGAAATATAGCGGGAGTCGCCAAAAACATTCAGTACTTC	CASSRNIAGVAKNIQYF
NA	TRBV7-9	TRBD1	TRBJ1-2	TGTGCCAGCAGCGGGAGAGGGGGCCCGAACTATGGCTACACCTTC	CASSGRGGPNYGYTF
NA	TRBV7-8	NA	TRBJ1-4	TGTGCCAGCAGCCACAAACGGTGGCAGCAGGCAACTAATGAAAAACTGTTTTTT	CASSHKRWQQATNEKLFF
NA	TRBV4-2	NA	TRBJ1-2	TGTGCCAGCAGCCAAGCCGGGGGCAACTATGGCTACACCTTC	CASSQAGGNYGYTF
NA	TRBV6-1	NA	TRBJ2-1	TGTGCCAGCAGTGAAGCGATCGGACCGACGCGTGAGCAGTTCTTC	CASSEAIGPTREQFF
NA	TRBV19	TRBD1	TRBJ2-7	TGTGCCAGTACCCACGGGGACAGCCGCAACGAGCAGTACTTC	CASTHGDSRNEQYF
NA	TRBV7-2	TRBD1	TRBJ2-7	TGTGCCAGCAGCCTTTCGACAGGGGTCAATCTCGAGCAGTACTTC	CASSLSTGVNLEQYF
NA	TRBV2	TRBD2	TRBJ2-6	TGTGCCAGCAGCCTGACTAGCGGGGGCGGTGGGGCCAACGTCCTGACTTTC	CASSLTSGGGGANVLTF
NA	TRBV4-1	NA	TRBJ1-6	TGCGCCAGCAGCCTGGGGACCTATAATTCACCCCTCCACTTT	CASSLGTYNSPLHF
NA	TRBV27	NA	TRBJ1-1	TGTGCCAGCGTCCAGAACACTGAAGCTTTCTTT	CASVQNTEAFF
NA	TRBV27	NA	TRBJ1-5	TGTGCCAGCAGTTTAGCGGGTGAGAGCAATCAGCCCCAGCATTTT	CASSLAGESNQPQHF
NA	TRBV6-6	NA	TRBJ1-1	TGTGCCAGCAATCTCGACGGTCACACTGAAGCTTTCTTT	CASNLDGHTEAFF